Described below is a single TCR beta chain sequence and its context. Its antigen is unidentified. The CDR3 loop spans 11 amino acids. The germline CDR1 and CDR2 sequences are MNHNS and SASEGT. Trimming stripped 9 bases from V and 4 bases from J, with 10 bases between. The record originates from a study of T cell clones after liver transplantation. Study outcomes and limitations: Compared with third party-reactive sequences, donor-reactive ones declined more, independent of withdrawal success.

TCRdb's table, derived via immunoSEQ multiplex PCR, lists solely in-frame clones and lacks some. The repertoire consists of nearly 11,000 clones, with 70% to 75% occurring once and the leading ten covering 24%. The receptor was isolated from a human patient who received a liver transplant. Some of the T cells might come from the graft donor. The V and J genes are TRBV6-1 and TRBJ2-7, with D perhaps matching TRBD2 (5 bases). Sequenced material: CD4+ T cells from blood, taken about 31 months after liver transplant. CDR3: CASGEGYEQYF. The CDR3 DNA sequence: TGTGCCAGTGGAGAGGGTTACGAGCAGTACTTC.